These 13 T cell receptor beta chains originate from one sample sequenced in a study of CD8 T cells in Susac syndrome. After extraction with the RNeasy kit, about 0.45 to 1 ug of the RNA was reverse transcribed using random hexamers. TCRdb used MiXCR to reprocess the immunoSEQ multiplex PCR reads, holding one entry per CDR3 protein. There are roughly 110,000 distinct CDR3 sequences in the sample; roughly 90% occur only once, and roughly 0.12% lies in the top ten. The sequenced material came from CD8+ T cells from PBMCs. These receptors all stem from a human donor in good health.

The J gene is TRBJ2-1, the V gene TRBV3-1; TRBD2 matches at 13 bases. Trimming at V came to 4 bases and at J to 10 bases, leaving 4 bases not matched to a gene. The CDR3 runs 14 residues. CDR1 and CDR2 from the germline V gene are LGHDT and YNNKEL (reference sequence). CDR3 protein: CASSPLGLAGEQFF. CDR3 DNA sequence: TGTGCCAGCAGCCCCTTGGGACTAGCGGGGGAGCAGTTCTTC.

V and J are TRBV19 and TRBJ2-4, with 11 bases lining up with TRBD2. Looked up from germline, CDR1 is LNHDA and CDR2 is SQIVND (reference sequence). There are 16 residues in the CDR3. Germline trimming cut 3 bases from V and 6 bases from J; bases unmatched to any gene: 7. The CDR3 reads CASSIPMTSGINIQYF. DNA of the CDR3: TGTGCCAGTAGTATCCCCATGACTAGCGGGATAAACATTCAGTACTTC.

The chain uses TRBV28 and TRBJ2-7; TRBD2 matches 14 bases. With 11 bases clipped from V and 4 bases from J, the junction kept 19 bases outside the gene matches. Germline lookup yields CDR1 MDHEN and CDR2 SYDVKM. CDR3 length: 18 residues. CDR3 nucleotides: TGTGCCTCAGGGGTCCCGGGACTAGCGGGAGCGCGGGGGTACGAGCAGTACTTC. Translating it yields CASGVPGLAGARGYEQYF.

With regard to this clonotype: The limits of the CDR3 on the DNA are not certain, so only TCRdb's listed CDR3 is given. The chain uses TRBV9 and TRBJ2-7; the table gives TRBD1 as D, unverified against the DNA. CDR1 and CDR2 from the germline V gene are SGDLS and YYNGEE. Including both end residues, the CDR3 is 13 amino acids long. This CDR3 reads CASSVFGAGEQYF.

The rearrangement uses TRBV5-1 and TRBJ2-1; 13 bases map to TRBD2. Per germline, CDR1 SGHRS and CDR2 YFSETQ. This CDR3 has 16 amino acids. The V gene end was trimmed by 4 bases and the J gene end by 10 bases; junction bases not matched to a gene: 11. This CDR3 reads CASSPGLAGLKREQFF. In nucleotides, the CDR3 is TGCGCCAGCAGCCCGGGACTAGCGGGGCTTAAGAGAGAGCAGTTCTTC. Filled out from reference TRBV5-1 and TRBJ2-1, the complete variable domain reads KAGVTQTPRYLIKTRGQQVTLSCSPISGHRSVSWYQQTPGQGLQFLFEYFSETQRNKGNFPGRFSGRQFSNSRSEMNVSTLELGDSALYLCASSPGLAGLKREQFFGPGTRLTVL.

CDR3 region: CSALTGGGQAFF. The CDR3 region has the DNA TGCAGCGCGTTAACAGGGGGCGGACAAGCTTTCTTT. The rearrangement links TRBV29-1 to TRBJ1-1, with 9 bases matching TRBD1. From germline, CDR1 is SQVTM and CDR2 ANQGSEA. The CDR3 loop spans 12 amino acids. The V segment lost 7 bases and the J segment 9 bases; nucleotides outside the gene matches: 9.

The genes are TRBV12-3 or TRBV12-4 and TRBJ2-1, with D maybe TRBD2 (5 bases). The CDR3 is 11 residues long. Trimming removed 3 bases from V and 10 bases from J, with 7 bases in between. In nucleotides, the CDR3 is TGTGCCAGCAGTTTCAGGAGGGAGCAGTTCTTC. Its translation is CASSFRREQFF.

The rearrangement joins TRBV6-5 to TRBJ2-7; D is possibly TRBD1 (5 bases). Germline-derived CDR1 and CDR2 are MNHEY and SVGAGI. The CDR3 spans 14 residues. V lost 3 bases to trimming and J lost 3 bases, with 12 bases between them. The CDR3 nucleotides read TGTGCCAGCAGTTATCACCCTGACAGCTACGAGCAGTACTTC. It translates to CASSYHPDSYEQYF.

The chain joins TRBV6-4 to TRBJ2-3, with D tentatively TRBD1 (5 bases). Per the germline V gene, CDR1 is MRHNA and CDR2 is SNTAGT. V lost 2 bases, J lost 2 bases, and 11 bases lay in between. This CDR3 has 15 residues. The CDR3 nucleotides read TGTGCCAGCAGTGACGGGGCAGGGAACACAGATACGCAGTATTTT. It specifies CASSDGAGNTDTQYF.

This chain uses TRBV19 with TRBJ2-5; 8 bases map to TRBD1. Germline V CDR1 and CDR2: LNHDA, SQIVND (reference sequence). The CDR3 length is 16 residues. The trim removed 5 bases at V and 8 bases at J, leaving 16 bases unmatched. CDR3 coding DNA: TGTGCCAGTAGTTCGGGACAGGTGGACTACAAGAGAACCCAGTACTTC. It yields the protein CASSSGQVDYKRTQYF.

The chain carries TRBV3-1 and TRBJ2-2; D remains ambiguous. The CDR3 runs 14 residues. V shed 0 bases and J shed 6 bases, with 8 bases lying between them. The germline gives CDR1 LGHDT, CDR2 YNNKEL (reference sequence). CDR3 coding DNA: TGTGCCAGCAGCCAAGATAGAGTGGCCGGGGAGCTGTTTTTT. Protein sequence: CASSQDRVAGELFF.

The V and J genes are TRBV2 and TRBJ2-7, with D tentatively TRBD1 (6 bases). The germline CDR1 and CDR2 sequences are SNHLY and FYNNEI. The CDR3 extends over 13 amino acids. V was shortened by 8 bases and J by 2 bases, with 13 bases between the two germline ends. In DNA form, the CDR3 reads TGTGCCAGCCTGGGGGCGGCCCCCTACGAGCAGTACTTC. It is translated as CASLGAAPYEQYF.

The J gene is TRBJ2-7, the V gene TRBV5-1; 8 bases fit TRBD2. In germline, CDR1 is SGHRS, CDR2 YFSETQ. V shed 4 bases, J shed 4 bases, and the junction held 7 bases outside the gene matches. This CDR3 region has 14 residues. Written as DNA, the CDR3 is TGCGCCAGCAGCGAGACGGGAGGGGCTTACGAGCAGTACTTC. Protein product: CASSETGGAYEQYF.